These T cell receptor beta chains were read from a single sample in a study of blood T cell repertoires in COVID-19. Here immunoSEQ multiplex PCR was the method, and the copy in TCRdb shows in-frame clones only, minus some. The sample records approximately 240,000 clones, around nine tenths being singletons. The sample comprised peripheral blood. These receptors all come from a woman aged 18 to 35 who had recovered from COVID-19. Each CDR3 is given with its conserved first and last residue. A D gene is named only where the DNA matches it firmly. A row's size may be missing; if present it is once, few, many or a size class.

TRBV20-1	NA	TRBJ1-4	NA	CSAGVNEKLFF	TGCAGTGCAGGGGTGAATGAAAAACTGTTTTTT
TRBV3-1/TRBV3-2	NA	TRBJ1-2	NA	CASSEEGVSTETF	TGTGCCAGCAGCGAAGAGGGAGTGAGTACGGAGACCTTC
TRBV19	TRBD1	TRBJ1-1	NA	CASSMGQAGRNTEAFF	TGTGCCAGTAGTATGGGACAGGCAGGAAGGAACACTGAAGCTTTCTTT
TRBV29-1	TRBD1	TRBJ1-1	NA	CSVGTGSYTEAFF	TGCAGCGTGGGGACAGGGTCGTACACTGAAGCTTTCTTT
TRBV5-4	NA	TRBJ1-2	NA	CASSLASGRYGYTF	TGTGCCAGCAGCTTGGCCTCAGGGAGGTATGGCTACACCTTC
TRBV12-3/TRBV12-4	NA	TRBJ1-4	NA	CASSVHREKLFF	TGTGCCAGCAGTGTACACAGAGAAAAACTGTTTTTT
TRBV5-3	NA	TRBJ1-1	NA	CARSWGPF	TGTGCCAGAAGCTGGGGCCCTTTT
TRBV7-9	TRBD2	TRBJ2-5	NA	CASSLGLADQETQYF	TGTGCCAGCAGCTTGGGACTAGCGGATCAAGAGACCCAGTACTTC
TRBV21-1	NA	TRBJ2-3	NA	CAPRGQGLSLGTDTQYF	TGTGCCCCCCGGGGACAGGGGTTAAGTTTAGGGACAGATACGCAGTATTTT
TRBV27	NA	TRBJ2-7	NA	CASTFTRGAYEQYF	TGTGCCAGCACGTTCACCAGGGGCGCCTACGAGCAGTACTTC
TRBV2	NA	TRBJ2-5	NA	CASSGPAVTQETQYF	TGTGCCAGCAGTGGCCCCGCAGTAACACAAGAGACCCAGTACTTC
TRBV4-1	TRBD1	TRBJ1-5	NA	CASSQEQGQGYSNQPQHF	TGCGCCAGCAGCCAAGAGCAGGGACAGGGTTATAGCAATCAGCCCCAGCATTTT
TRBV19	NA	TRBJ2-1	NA	CASSSQWNEQFF	TGTGCCAGTAGTTCGCAGTGGAATGAGCAGTTCTTC
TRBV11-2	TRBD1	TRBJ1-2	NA	CASSNDPGGASYGYTF	TGTGCCAGCAGCAACGACCCAGGGGGCGCCAGCTATGGCTACACCTTC
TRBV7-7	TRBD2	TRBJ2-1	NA	CASSPRVAGYNEQFF	TGTGCCAGCAGCCCAAGGGTAGCGGGGTACAATGAGCAGTTCTTC
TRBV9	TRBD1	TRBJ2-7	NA	CASSFATGEDEQYF	TGCGCCAGCAGCTTTGCGACAGGGGAGGACGAGCAGTACTTC
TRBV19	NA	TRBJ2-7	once	CASSPQAGRREQYF	TGTGCCAGTAGCCCTCAGGCAGGGCGCCGCGAGCAGTACTTC
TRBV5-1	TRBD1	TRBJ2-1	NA	CATAPTGDNEQFF	TGCGCCACCGCACCGACAGGGGACAATGAGCAGTTCTTC
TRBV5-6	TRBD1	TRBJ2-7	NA	CASSLGPGQGLGEQYF	TGTGCCAGCAGCTTGGGGCCGGGACAGGGGCTAGGCGAGCAGTACTTC
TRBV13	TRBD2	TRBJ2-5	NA	CASAGVEKTQYF	TGTGCCAGCGCGGGAGTTGAAAAGACCCAGTACTTC
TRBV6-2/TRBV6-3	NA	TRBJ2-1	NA	CASSYWLAGDEQFF	TGTGCCAGCAGTTACTGGCTAGCCGGCGATGAGCAGTTCTTC
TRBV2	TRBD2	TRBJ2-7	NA	CASRTLTSGGIGSYEQYF	TGTGCCAGCCGCACCCTGACTAGCGGGGGAATAGGATCCTACGAGCAGTACTTC
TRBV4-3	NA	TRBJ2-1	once	CASSQDSVDEQFF	TGCGCCAGCAGCCAAGACTCGGTGGATGAGCAGTTCTTC
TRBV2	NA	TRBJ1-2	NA	CAHWGDASNYGYTF	TGTGCCCATTGGGGGGACGCGTCTAACTATGGCTACACCTTC
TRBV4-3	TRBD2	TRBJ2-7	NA	CASSQALSGSAYEQYF	TGCGCCAGCAGCCAGGCCCTTAGCGGGAGTGCTTACGAGCAGTACTTC
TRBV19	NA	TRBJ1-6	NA	CASSRTGMGPLHF	TGTGCCAGTAGTAGGACGGGAATGGGGCCCCTCCACTTT
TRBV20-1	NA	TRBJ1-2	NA	CSAGGEGYTF	TGCAGTGCCGGAGGTGAAGGCTACACCTTC
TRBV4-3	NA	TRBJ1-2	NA	CASSQVTGLAGYTF	TGCGCCAGCAGCCAAGTAACAGGCTTGGCTGGCTACACCTTC
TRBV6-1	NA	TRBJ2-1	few	CASSEGQLFGEQFF	TGTGCCAGCAGTGAAGGCCAGTTATTTGGTGAGCAGTTCTTC
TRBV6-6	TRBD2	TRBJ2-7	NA	CASSQRTSGGFYEQYF	TGTGCCAGCAGCCAACGGACTAGCGGGGGCTTCTACGAGCAGTACTTC
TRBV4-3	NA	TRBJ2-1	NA	CASSQDPARPVNEQFF	TGCGCCAGCAGCCAAGATCCCGCTAGACCAGTCAATGAGCAGTTCTTC
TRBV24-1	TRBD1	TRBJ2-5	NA	CATGQDGEETQYF	TGTGCCACCGGACAGGACGGTGAAGAGACCCAGTACTTC
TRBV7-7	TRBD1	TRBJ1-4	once	CASSLGGQGAREKLFF	TGTGCCAGCAGCTTAGGGGGGCAGGGGGCGCGAGAAAAACTGTTTTTT
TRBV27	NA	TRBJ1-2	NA	CASSFPNGNGYTF	TGTGCCAGCAGTTTCCCCAACGGGAATGGCTACACCTTC
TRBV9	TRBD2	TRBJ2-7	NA	CASSAVAGGSPYEQYF	TGTGCCAGCAGCGCAGTAGCGGGAGGGAGCCCATACGAGCAGTACTTC
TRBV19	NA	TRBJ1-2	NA	CASSIVPDTGYGYTF	TGTGCCAGTAGTATAGTTCCGGACACTGGCTATGGCTACACCTTC
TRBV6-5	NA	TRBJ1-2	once	CATLAGVGYTF	TGTGCCACCCTCGCCGGGGTTGGCTACACCTTC
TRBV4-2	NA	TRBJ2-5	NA	CASSQERNGVAGETQYF	TGTGCCAGCAGCCAAGAGCGGAACGGAGTGGCGGGGGAGACCCAGTACTTC
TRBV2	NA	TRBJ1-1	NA	CASRVRQMNTEAFF	TGTGCCAGCAGAGTTAGACAGATGAACACTGAAGCTTTCTTT
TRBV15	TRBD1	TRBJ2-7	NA	CATSRLGQGIYEQYF	TGTGCCACCAGCAGACTCGGACAGGGGATTTACGAGCAGTACTTC
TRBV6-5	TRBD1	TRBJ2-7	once	CASSYGWEQGAYEQYF	TGTGCCAGCAGTTACGGGTGGGAACAGGGGGCCTACGAGCAGTACTTC
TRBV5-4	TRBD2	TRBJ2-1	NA	CASSLIGLADNEQFF	TGTGCCAGCAGCCTTATAGGGCTAGCGGACAATGAGCAGTTCTTC
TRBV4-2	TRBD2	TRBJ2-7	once	CASSLSGRGYEQYF	TGTGCCAGCAGCCTAAGCGGGAGGGGGTACGAGCAGTACTTC
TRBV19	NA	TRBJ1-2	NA	CASSTSTVTYGYTF	TGTGCCAGTAGTACCTCTACAGTTACTTATGGCTACACCTTC
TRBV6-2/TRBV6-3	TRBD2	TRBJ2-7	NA	CASSYGRAISYEQYF	TGTGCCAGCAGTTACGGGAGGGCCATTTCCTACGAGCAGTACTTC
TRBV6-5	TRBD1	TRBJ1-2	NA	CASGTSGTGNGYTF	TGTGCCAGCGGGACCTCGGGGACAGGGAATGGCTACACCTTC
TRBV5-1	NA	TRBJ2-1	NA	CASSTPRGYLNEQFF	TGCGCCAGCAGCACCCCCCGCGGGTATCTCAATGAGCAGTTCTTC
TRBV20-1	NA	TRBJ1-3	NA	CSASRGGSGNTIYF	TGCAGTGCTAGTAGGGGAGGCTCTGGAAACACCATATATTTT